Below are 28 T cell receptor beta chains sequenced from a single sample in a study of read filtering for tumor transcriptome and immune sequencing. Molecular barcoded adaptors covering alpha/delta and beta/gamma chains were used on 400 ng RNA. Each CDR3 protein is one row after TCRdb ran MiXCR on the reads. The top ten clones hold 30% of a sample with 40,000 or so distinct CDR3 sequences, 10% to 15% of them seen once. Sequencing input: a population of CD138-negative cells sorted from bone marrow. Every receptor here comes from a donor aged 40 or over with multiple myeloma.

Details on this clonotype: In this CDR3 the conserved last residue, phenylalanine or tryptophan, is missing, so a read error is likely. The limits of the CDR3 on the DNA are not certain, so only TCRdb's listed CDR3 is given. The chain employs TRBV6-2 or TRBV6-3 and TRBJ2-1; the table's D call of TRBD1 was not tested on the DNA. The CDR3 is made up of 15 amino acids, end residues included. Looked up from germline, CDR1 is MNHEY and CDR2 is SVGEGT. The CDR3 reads CVSSPTLGAMVEQLY.

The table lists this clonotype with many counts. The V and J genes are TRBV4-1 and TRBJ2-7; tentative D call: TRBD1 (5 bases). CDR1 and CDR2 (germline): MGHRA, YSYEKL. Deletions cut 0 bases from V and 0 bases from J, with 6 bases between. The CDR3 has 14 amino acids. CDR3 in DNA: TGCGCCAGCAGCCAAGACAGGGCCTCCTACGAGCAGTACTTC. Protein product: CASSQDRASYEQYF.

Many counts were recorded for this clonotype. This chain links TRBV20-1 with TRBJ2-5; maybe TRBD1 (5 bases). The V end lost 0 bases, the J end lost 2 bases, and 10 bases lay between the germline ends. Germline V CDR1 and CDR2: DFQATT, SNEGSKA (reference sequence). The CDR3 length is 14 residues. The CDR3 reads CSARETAGQETQYF. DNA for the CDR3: TGCAGTGCTAGAGAAACGGCAGGGCAAGAGACCCAGTACTTC.

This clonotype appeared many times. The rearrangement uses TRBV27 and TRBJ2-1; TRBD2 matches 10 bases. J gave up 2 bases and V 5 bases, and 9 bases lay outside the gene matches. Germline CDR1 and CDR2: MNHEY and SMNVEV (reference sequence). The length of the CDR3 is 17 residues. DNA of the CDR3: TGTGCCAGCAGTCCACGCATAGCGGGAGGACCCTACAATGAGCAGTTCTTC. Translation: CASSPRIAGGPYNEQFF.

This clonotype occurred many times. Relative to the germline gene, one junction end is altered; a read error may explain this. CDR3 sequence: CASSLSTSTDAQYF. The CDR3 DNA is TGTGCCAGCAGCCTGTCAACCAGCACAGATGCGCAGTATTTT. This sequence joins TRBV7-2 and TRBJ2-3; D gene uncertain. This CDR3 comprises 14 residues. Germline assignment: CDR1 SGHTA and CDR2 FQGNSA.

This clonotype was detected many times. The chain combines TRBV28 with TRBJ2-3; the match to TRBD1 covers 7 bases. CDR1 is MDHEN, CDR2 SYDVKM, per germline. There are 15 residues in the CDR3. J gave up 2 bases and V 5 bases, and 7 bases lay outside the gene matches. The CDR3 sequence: CASSKDRRVTDTQYF. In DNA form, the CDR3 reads TGTGCCAGCAGTAAGGACAGGCGGGTCACAGATACGCAGTATTTT.

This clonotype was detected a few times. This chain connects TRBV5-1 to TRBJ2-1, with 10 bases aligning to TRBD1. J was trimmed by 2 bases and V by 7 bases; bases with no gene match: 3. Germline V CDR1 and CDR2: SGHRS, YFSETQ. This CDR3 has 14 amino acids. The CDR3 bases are TGCGCCAGCTCGACAGGGGGCGCCTACAATGAGCAGTTCTTC. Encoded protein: CASSTGGAYNEQFF.

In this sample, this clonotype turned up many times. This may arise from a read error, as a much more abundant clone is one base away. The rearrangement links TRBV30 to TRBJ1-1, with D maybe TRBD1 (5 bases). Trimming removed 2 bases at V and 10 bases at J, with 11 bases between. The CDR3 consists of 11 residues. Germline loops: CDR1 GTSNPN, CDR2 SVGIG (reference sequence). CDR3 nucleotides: TGTGCCTGGAGTCCCGGGACCGTAGCTTTCTTT. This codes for CAWSPGTVAFF.

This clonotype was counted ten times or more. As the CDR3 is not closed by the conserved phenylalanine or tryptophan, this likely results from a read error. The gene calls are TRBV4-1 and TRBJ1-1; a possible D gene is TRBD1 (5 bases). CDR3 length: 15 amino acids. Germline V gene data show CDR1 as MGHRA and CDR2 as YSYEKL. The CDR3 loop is CASSQGAGLNTEAFS. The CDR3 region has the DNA TGCGCCAGCAGTCAAGGCGCAGGGCTGAACACTGAAGCTTTCTCT.

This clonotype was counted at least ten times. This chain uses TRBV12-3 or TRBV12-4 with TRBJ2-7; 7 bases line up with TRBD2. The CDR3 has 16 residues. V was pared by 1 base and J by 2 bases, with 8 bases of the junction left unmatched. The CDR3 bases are TGTGCCAGCAGTTTAGGAATAGCGGGTGCAACCTACGAGCAGTACTTC. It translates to CASSLGIAGATYEQYF.

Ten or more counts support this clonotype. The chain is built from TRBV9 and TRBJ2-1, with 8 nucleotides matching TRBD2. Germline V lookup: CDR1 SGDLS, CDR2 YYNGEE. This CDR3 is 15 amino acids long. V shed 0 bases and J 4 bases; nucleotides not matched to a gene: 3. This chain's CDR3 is CASSVVAGGYNEQFF. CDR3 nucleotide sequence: TGTGCCAGCAGCGTAGTCGCGGGAGGATACAATGAGCAGTTCTTC. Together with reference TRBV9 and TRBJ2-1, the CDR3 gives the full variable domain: DSGVTQTPKHLITATGQRVTLRCSPRSGDLSVYWYQQSLDQGLQFLIQYYNGEERAKGNILERFSAQQFPDLHSELNLSSLELGDSALYFCASSVVAGGYNEQFFGPGTRLTVL.

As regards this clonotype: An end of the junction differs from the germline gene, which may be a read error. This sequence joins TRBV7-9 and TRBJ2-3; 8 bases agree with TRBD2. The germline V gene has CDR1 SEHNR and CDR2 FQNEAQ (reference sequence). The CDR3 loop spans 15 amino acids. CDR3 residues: CACSPSGSSTDTQYF. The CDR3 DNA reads TGTGCCTGCAGCCCAAGCGGGAGTAGCACAGATACGCAGTATTTT.

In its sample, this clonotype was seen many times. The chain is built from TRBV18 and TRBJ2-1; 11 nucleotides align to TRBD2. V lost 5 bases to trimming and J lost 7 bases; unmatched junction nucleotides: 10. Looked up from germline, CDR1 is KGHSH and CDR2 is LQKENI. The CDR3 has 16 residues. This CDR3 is CASSSVAGGPRNEQFF. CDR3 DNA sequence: TGTGCCAGCTCATCAGTAGCGGGAGGGCCGCGGAATGAGCAGTTCTTC. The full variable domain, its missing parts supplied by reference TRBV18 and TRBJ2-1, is NAGVMQNPRHLVRRRGQEARLRCSPMKGHSHVYWYRQLPEEGLKFMVYLQKENIIDESGMPKERFSAEFPKEGPSILRIQQVVRGDSAAYFCASSSVAGGPRNEQFFGPGTRLTVL.

The CDR3 bases are TGTGCCAGCAGCTCAACTTCGGGGTTAGATACGCAGTATTTT. It codes for CASSSTSGLDTQYF. The V and J genes are TRBV11-3 and TRBJ2-3; tentative D call: TRBD2 (5 bases). CDR3 size: 14 residues. V lost 4 bases to trimming and J lost 5 bases, with 13 bases between them. Germline V gene data show CDR1 as SGHNT and CDR2 as YENEEA.

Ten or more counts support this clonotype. The CDR3 sequence: CASSETGGLTEAFF. The CDR3, as DNA: TGTGCCAGCAGCGAGACAGGGGGTCTCACTGAAGCTTTCTTT. The genes are TRBV7-9 and TRBJ1-1, with 9 bases fitting TRBD1. The CDR3 runs to 14 residues. Germline trimming cut 5 bases from V and 4 bases from J; bases unmatched to any gene: 5. Germline V gene data show CDR1 as SEHNR and CDR2 as FQNEAQ (reference sequence).

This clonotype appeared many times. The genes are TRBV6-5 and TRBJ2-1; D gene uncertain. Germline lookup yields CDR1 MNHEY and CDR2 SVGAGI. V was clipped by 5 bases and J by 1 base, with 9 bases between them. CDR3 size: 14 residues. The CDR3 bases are TGTGCCAGCAGTCCACTCCTTTCCTACAATGAGCAGTTCTTC. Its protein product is CASSPLLSYNEQFF.

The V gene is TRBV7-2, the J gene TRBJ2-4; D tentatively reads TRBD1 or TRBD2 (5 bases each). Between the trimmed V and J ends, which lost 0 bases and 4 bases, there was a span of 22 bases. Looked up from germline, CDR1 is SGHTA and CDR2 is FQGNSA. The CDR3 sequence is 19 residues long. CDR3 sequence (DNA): TGTGCCAGCAGCTTAGCGCTACCTCCGTGGGGGATCGTTAAAAACATTCAGTACTTC. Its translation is CASSLALPPWGIVKNIQYF.

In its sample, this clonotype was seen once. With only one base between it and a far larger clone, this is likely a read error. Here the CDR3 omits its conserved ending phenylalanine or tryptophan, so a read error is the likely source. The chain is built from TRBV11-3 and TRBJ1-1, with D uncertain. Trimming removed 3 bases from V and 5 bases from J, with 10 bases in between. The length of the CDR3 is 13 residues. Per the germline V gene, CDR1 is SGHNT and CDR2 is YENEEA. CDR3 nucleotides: TGTGCCAGCAGCTTGGGGAGCGGGACTGAAGCTTTCCTT. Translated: CASSLGSGTEAFL.

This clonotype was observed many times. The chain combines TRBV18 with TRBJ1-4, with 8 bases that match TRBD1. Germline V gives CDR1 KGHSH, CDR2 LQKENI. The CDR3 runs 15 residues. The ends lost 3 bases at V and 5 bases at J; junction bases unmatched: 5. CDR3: CASSPGTGQNEKLFF. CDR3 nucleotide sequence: TGTGCCAGCTCACCCGGGACAGGACAGAATGAAAAACTGTTTTTT.

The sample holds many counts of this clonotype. The CDR3 DNA sequence: TGTGCCAGTAGGAGCGGGAGTAACTACAATGAGCAGTTCTTC. Translating gives CASRSGSNYNEQFF. The genes are TRBV19 and TRBJ2-1, with 8 nucleotides matching TRBD2. The CDR3 has 14 residues. The J segment lost 3 bases and the V segment lost 6 bases, leaving 4 bases of the junction unmatched. Germline lookup yields CDR1 LNHDA and CDR2 SQIVND (reference sequence).

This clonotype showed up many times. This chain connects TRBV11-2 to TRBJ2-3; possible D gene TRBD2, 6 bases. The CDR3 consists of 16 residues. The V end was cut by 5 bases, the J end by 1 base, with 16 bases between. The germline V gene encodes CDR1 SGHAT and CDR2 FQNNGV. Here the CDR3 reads CASSPSPTRGTDTQYF. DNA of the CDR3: TGTGCCAGCAGCCCCTCCCCGACTAGAGGCACAGATACGCAGTATTTT.

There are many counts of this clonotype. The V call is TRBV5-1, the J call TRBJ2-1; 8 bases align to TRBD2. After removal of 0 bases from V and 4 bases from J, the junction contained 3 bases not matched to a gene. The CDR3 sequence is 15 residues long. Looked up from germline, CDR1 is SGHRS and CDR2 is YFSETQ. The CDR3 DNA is TGCGCCAGCAGCTTGGCTCTAGCGGGTTACAATGAGCAGTTCTTC. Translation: CASSLALAGYNEQFF.

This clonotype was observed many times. In DNA, the CDR3 is TGTGCCAGCAGTGAATATCCCTCCTACGAGCAGTACTTC. Amino acid sequence: CASSEYPSYEQYF. The chain combines TRBV2 with TRBJ2-7, with D uncertain. Between the trimmed V and J ends, which lost 2 bases and 0 bases, there was a span of 5 bases. Germline V gene sequence: CDR1 SNHLY, CDR2 FYNNEI. CDR3 length: 13 residues.

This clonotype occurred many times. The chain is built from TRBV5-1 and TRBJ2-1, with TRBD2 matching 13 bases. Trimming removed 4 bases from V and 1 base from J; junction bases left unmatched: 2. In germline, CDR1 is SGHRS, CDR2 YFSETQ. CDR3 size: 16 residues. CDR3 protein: CASSTGLAGSYNEQFF. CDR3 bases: TGCGCCAGCAGCACGGGACTAGCGGGATCCTACAATGAGCAGTTCTTC.

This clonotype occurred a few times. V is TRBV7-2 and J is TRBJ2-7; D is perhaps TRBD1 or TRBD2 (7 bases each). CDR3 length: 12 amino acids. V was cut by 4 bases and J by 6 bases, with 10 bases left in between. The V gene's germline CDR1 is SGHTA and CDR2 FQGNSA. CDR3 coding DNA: TGTGCCAGCAGCTCAGGGGGGGTCGAGCAGTACTTC. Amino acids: CASSSGGVEQYF.

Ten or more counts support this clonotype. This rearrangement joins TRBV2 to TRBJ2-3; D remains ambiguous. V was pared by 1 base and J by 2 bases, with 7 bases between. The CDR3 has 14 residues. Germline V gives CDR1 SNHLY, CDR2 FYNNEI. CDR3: CASSEVEITDTQYF. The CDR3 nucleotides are TGTGCCAGCAGTGAAGTGGAAATCACAGATACGCAGTATTTT.

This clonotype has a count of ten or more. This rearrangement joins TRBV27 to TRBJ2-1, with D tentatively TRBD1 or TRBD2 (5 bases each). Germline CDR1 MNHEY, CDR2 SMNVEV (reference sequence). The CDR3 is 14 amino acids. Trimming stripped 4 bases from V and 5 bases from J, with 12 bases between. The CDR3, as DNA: TGTGCCAGCAGTTGGGGCGGGTCCGACAATGAGCAGTTCTTC. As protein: CASSWGGSDNEQFF.

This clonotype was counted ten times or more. Here the CDR3 reads CASSGADTQYF. The CDR3 DNA reads TGCGCCAGCAGTGGGGCAGATACGCAGTATTTT. The chain links TRBV10-2 to TRBJ2-3; no firm D call. CDR3 length equals 11 residues. Germline CDR1 WSHSY, CDR2 SAAADI. V lost 4 bases and J 4 bases, leaving 3 bases between the germline ends.